This TCR beta chain is drawn from a study of lung T cells in sarcoidosis with Löfgren's syndrome. CDR1 and CDR2 from the germline V gene are SGHTA and FQGNSA. This CDR3 region has 11 residues. Trimming removed 5 bases from V and 8 bases from J, with 10 bases in between. Points from the study as a whole: TRAV12-1 and TRBV2 were reportedly most expanded in Löfgren's patients.

This clonotype was counted ten times or more. Its antigen is unidentified. TCRdb passed the reads through MiXCR, listing each CDR3 protein once. The sample carries more than 50,000 distinct CDR3 sequences, about 20% recorded once. The chain joins TRBV7-2 to TRBJ2-7; D is undetermined. This sequence was found in a human donor with sarcoidosis (Löfgren's syndrome or another form), or a control subject (not recorded which). The specimen sequenced was CD4+ T cells from PBMCs. The CDR3 here is CASSPQEKQYF. In DNA, the CDR3 is TGTGCCAGCAGCCCCCAGGAAAAGCAGTACTTC.